Below are 23 T cell receptor beta chains sequenced from a single sample in a study of blood T cell repertoires in COVID-19. Some clones are missing from TCRdb's copy, which holds only in-frame ones; the method was immunoSEQ multiplex PCR. The data contain about 250,000 clones, about 80% of them singletons. Sequencing input: PBMCs or T cells enriched from blood (not recorded which). The receptors were gathered from a man aged 50-59 years who had recovered from COVID-19.

This rearrangement joins TRBV28 to TRBJ1-1; D is unclear. Deletions cut 0 bases from V and 2 bases from J, with 10 bases between. Looked up from germline, CDR1 is MDHEN and CDR2 is SYDVKM. The CDR3 covers 15 residues. This chain's CDR3 is CASSLWVRGNTEAFF. CDR3 bases: TGTGCCAGCAGTTTATGGGTTCGCGGAAACACTGAAGCTTTCTTT.

This chain joins TRBV10-3 and TRBJ1-3, with D uncertain. CDR1 is ENHRY, CDR2 SYGVKD, per germline. Trimming left V 5 bases short and J 1 base short, with 6 bases between. This CDR3 has 13 amino acids. The CDR3 coding sequence is TGTGCCATCAGTACAGAGTCTGGAAACACCATATATTTT. Amino acids: CAISTESGNTIYF.

This sequence joins TRBV2 and TRBJ2-5; D is possibly TRBD2 (5 bases). The CDR3 runs 17 residues. The V and J ends lost 8 bases and 0 bases respectively, with 22 bases between them. CDR1 and CDR2 (germline): SNHLY, FYNNEI. CDR3: CASRWRSQAGYQETQYF. The CDR3 coding sequence is TGTGCCAGCCGCTGGAGGTCTCAGGCGGGCTACCAAGAGACCCAGTACTTC.

The chain links TRBV9 to TRBJ2-3, with a possible D match to TRBD2 (6 bases). Per germline, CDR1 SGDLS and CDR2 YYNGEE. This CDR3 contains 15 residues. Trimming removed 3 bases at V and 5 bases at J, with 16 bases between. Here the CDR3 reads CASSGSGSLGDTQYF. As DNA, the CDR3 is TGTGCCAGCAGCGGATCCGGGAGTTTGGGAGATACGCAGTATTTT.

The chain uses TRBV7-9 and TRBJ2-6; D unclear. CDR1 SEHNR and CDR2 FQNEAQ come from the germline V gene (reference sequence). Trimming pared 3 bases from V and 1 base from J, leaving 7 bases between. There are 15 residues in the CDR3. Here the CDR3 DNA reads TGTGCCAGCAGCTTTTTCAAATCTGGGGCCAACGTCCTGACTTTC. It specifies CASSFFKSGANVLTF. The whole variable domain, remainder taken from reference TRBV7-9 and TRBJ2-6, is DTGVSQNPRHKITKRGQNVTFRCDPISEHNRLYWYRQTLGQGPEFLTYFQNEAQLEKSRLLSDRFSAERPKGSFSTLEIQRTEQGDSAMYLCASSFFKSGANVLTFGAGSRLTVL.

The chain has TRBV2 and TRBJ2-5; 10 bases agree with TRBD2. Trimming took 2 bases from V and 2 from J; bases not matched to a gene: 14. The CDR3 runs to 19 residues. Looked up from germline, CDR1 is SNHLY and CDR2 is FYNNEI. CDR3 amino acids: CASSEFLLAGRTEQETQYF. The CDR3 bases are TGTGCCAGCAGTGAATTTTTACTAGCGGGGAGAACGGAACAAGAGACCCAGTACTTC.

The chain has TRBV4-1 and TRBJ2-7; 11 bases agree with TRBD2. CDR3 length: 15 amino acids. V was pared by 4 bases and J by 2 bases, with 4 bases of the junction left unmatched. Germline-derived CDR1 and CDR2 are MGHRA and YSYEKL. In DNA, the CDR3 is TGCGCCAGCAGCCCCAGGACTAGCGGGCCCTACGAGCAGTACTTC. This encodes CASSPRTSGPYEQYF.

The V gene is TRBV11-2, the J gene TRBJ1-1; TRBD1 might be the D (6 bases). Germline CDR1 is SGHAT and CDR2 is FQNNGV. This CDR3 region has 15 residues. With 0 bases removed from V and 0 bases from J, the gap between germline ends came to 8 bases. The CDR3 sequence: CASSLEGALNTEAFF. CDR3 bases: TGTGCCAGCAGCTTAGAGGGGGCCCTGAACACTGAAGCTTTCTTT.

V and J are TRBV5-1 and TRBJ2-7, with D possibly matching TRBD1 (8 bases). Trimming shortened V by 4 bases and J by 6 bases, and 17 bases separated the two germline ends. From germline, CDR1 is SGHRS and CDR2 YFSETQ. This CDR3 region has 14 residues. In nucleotides, the CDR3 is TGCGCCAGCAGCCGACAGGGGAGGGCGGCCGAGCAGTACTTC. As protein: CASSRQGRAAEQYF.

To note about this clone: An end of the junction does not agree with germline; a read error may underlie this. This chain uses TRBV7-8 with TRBJ1-5, with TRBD1 matching over 12 bases. Germline V gene data show CDR1 as SGHVS and CDR2 as FQNEAQ. This CDR3 contains 18 residues. CDR3 protein: CASTLSPGTGGLNQPQHF. In nucleotides, the CDR3 is TGTGCCAGCACCTTAAGCCCCGGGACAGGGGGCCTCAATCAGCCCCAGCATTTT. The full variable domain, completed using reference TRBV7-8 and TRBJ1-5, is GAGVSQSPRYKVAKRGQDVALRCDPISGHVSLFWYQQALGQGPEFLTYFQNEAQLDKSGLPSDRFFAERPEGSVSTLKIQRTQQEDSAVYLCASTLSPGTGGLNQPQHFGDGTRLSIL.

V and J are TRBV7-9 and TRBJ1-3; D may be TRBD1 (6 bases). The CDR3 length is 17 residues. V gave up 6 bases and J gave up 0 bases, with 18 bases separating them. The V gene's germline CDR1 is SEHNR and CDR2 FQNEAQ (reference sequence). CDR3 loop: CASRYTSTGHSGNTIYF. The CDR3, as DNA: TGTGCCAGCAGATATACTTCGACAGGCCACTCTGGAAACACCATATATTTT.

This clone has only one observation. The rearrangement joins TRBV6-5 to TRBJ2-7, with D possibly TRBD1 on 6 matching bases. The CDR3 covers 15 residues. V lost 5 bases and J 3 bases, leaving 17 bases between the germline ends. Germline V lookup: CDR1 MNHEY, CDR2 SVGAGI. The CDR3 DNA reads as TGTGCCAGCAGTCTTCTCGGACAGCCAGGCTACGAGCAGTACTTC. This gives the protein CASSLLGQPGYEQYF.

The CDR3 reads CASSIYGDRAYEQYF. CDR3 bases: TGTGCCAGTAGTATTTATGGGGACAGGGCCTACGAGCAGTACTTC. This chain joins TRBV19 and TRBJ2-7; the match to TRBD1 covers 9 bases. Per the germline V gene, CDR1 is LNHDA and CDR2 is SQIVND (reference sequence). The CDR3 runs 15 residues. The V segment lost 3 bases and the J segment 2 bases; nucleotides outside the gene matches: 5. The full variable domain, its missing parts supplied by reference TRBV19 and TRBJ2-7, is DGGITQSPKYLFRKEGQNVTLSCEQNLNHDAMYWYRQDPGQGLRLIYYSQIVNDFQKGDIAEGYSVSREKKESFPLTVTSAQKNPTAFYLCASSIYGDRAYEQYFGPGTRLTVT.

The CDR3 spells CASSSPGTSPYNEQFF. The CDR3 region has the DNA TGTGCCAGCAGTTCCCCCGGGACTAGCCCGTACAATGAGCAGTTCTTC. The rearrangement links TRBV6-6 to TRBJ2-1; 9 bases match TRBD2. Germline values: CDR1 MNHNY, CDR2 SVGAGI (reference sequence). Trimming took 4 bases from V and 4 from J; bases not matched to a gene: 8. This CDR3 contains 16 residues.

This rearrangement joins TRBV11-2 to TRBJ2-1; the D gene is possibly TRBD1 (6 bases). Per the germline V gene, CDR1 is SGHAT and CDR2 is FQNNGV. V was cut by 2 bases and J by 9 bases, with 11 bases left in between. CDR3 length equals 13 residues. The CDR3 DNA reads TGTGCCAGCAGCTTACCTCAGACAGGTGAGCAGTTCTTC. Translated: CASSLPQTGEQFF.

The chain combines TRBV5-4 with TRBJ2-5, with a tentative D call TRBD2 (6 bases). The CDR3 loop spans 15 amino acids. From germline, CDR1 is SGHNT and CDR2 YYREEE (reference sequence). V dropped 3 bases and J dropped 1 base, with 13 bases sitting between them. The CDR3 nucleotides read TGTGCCAGCAGCTCCCCCGGGGACTTCCAAGAGACCCAGTACTTC. Its protein product is CASSSPGDFQETQYF.

This chain joins TRBV6-5 and TRBJ2-7, with D possibly matching TRBD2 (5 bases). The CDR3 consists of 12 residues. From germline, CDR1 is MNHEY and CDR2 SVGAGI. V shed 7 bases and J shed 1 base, with 8 bases lying between them. As DNA, the CDR3 is TGTGCCAGCAACCAGCGGTCCTACGAGCAGTACTTC. It specifies CASNQRSYEQYF.

This chain connects TRBV21-1 to TRBJ2-5; the table's D call TRBD2 went unverified against the DNA. TRBV21-1 is annotated as a pseudogene. The CDR3 extends over 11 amino acids. This chain's CDR3 is CASSKVRTQYF. CDR3 coding DNA: TGTGCCAGCAGCAAGGTGAGGACCCAGTACTTC.

This chain joins TRBV30 and TRBJ1-5; no clear D gene. The V end was cut by 4 bases, the J end by 4 bases, with 8 bases between. The length of the CDR3 is 12 residues. Germline V lookup: CDR1 GTSNPN, CDR2 SVGIG (reference sequence). The CDR3 DNA sequence: TGTGCCTGGACGTTCGGGAATCAGCCCCAGCATTTT. Protein product: CAWTFGNQPQHF.

The chain recombines TRBV7-8 with TRBJ2-1; possibly TRBD2 for D (6 bases). V lost 0 bases and J lost 4, with 13 bases in between. This CDR3 comprises 16 residues. Germline V gene lookup returns CDR1 SGHVS and CDR2 FQNEAQ. CDR3: CASSLAGGALYNEQFF. As DNA, the CDR3 is TGTGCCAGCAGCTTAGCGGGCGGGGCCCTTTACAATGAGCAGTTCTTC.

This clone occurred once. This chain connects TRBV10-2 to TRBJ2-5; 8 bases map to TRBD2. Germline V gives CDR1 WSHSY, CDR2 SAAADI. Trimming at V came to 4 bases and at J to 4 bases, leaving 11 bases not matched to a gene. The CDR3 has 16 residues. This CDR3 reads CASSGETSAYLETQYF. In DNA form, the CDR3 reads TGCGCCAGCAGTGGGGAGACTAGCGCCTACTTAGAGACCCAGTACTTC.

The rearrangement joins TRBV7-2 to TRBJ2-7; TRBD2 matches at 7 bases. Germline loops: CDR1 SGHTA, CDR2 FQGNSA. The CDR3 has 15 residues. V lost 2 bases, J lost 0 bases, and 4 bases stayed unmatched. The CDR3 sequence is CASSLPAGISYEQYF. CDR3 DNA sequence: TGTGCCAGCAGCTTACCAGCGGGGATCTCCTACGAGCAGTACTTC.

The chain combines TRBV10-3 with TRBJ2-5, with D possibly being TRBD2 (6 bases). There are 15 residues in the CDR3. V lost 7 bases to trimming and J lost 0 bases, with 15 bases between them. Germline V gene sequence: CDR1 ENHRY, CDR2 SYGVKD. The CDR3 spells CAIKGTGRDQETQYF. The CDR3 DNA follows: TGTGCCATCAAGGGGACTGGGCGAGACCAAGAGACCCAGTACTTC.